This T cell receptor beta chain was recorded in a study of glioma-infiltrating T cells. About the study: WHO grade II oligodendrogliomas or astrocytomas, plus non-recurrent WHO grade IV glioblastomas, were sampled. Target coverage was about 4.5- to 11-fold for approximately 960,000 blood T cells. Dexamethasone exposure before glioma surgery was limited to six or fewer days. General study findings and limits: Above-expected tissue-blood divergence occurred in all gliomas, most in low-grade ones.

TCR alpha and beta CDR3 regions were amplified from RNA using iRepertoire nested multiplex PCR. TCRdb re-derived calls from the multiplex PCR reads in MiXCR, one entry per CDR3 protein. The sample carries 300,000 to 450,000 distinct CDR3 sequences, 41% recorded once. As to this clonotype: No antigen is known for it. This may be a read error, as it is one base from a much larger clone.

Per germline, CDR1 DFQATT and CDR2 SNEGSKA (reference sequence). CDR3 length: 15 amino acids. The receptor comes from a human donor with low-grade glioma or glioblastoma, undergoing nonglioma brain surgery, or in good health (not recorded which). Sequencing input: glioma tissue, nonneoplastic brain tissue, or PBMCs (not recorded which). The rearrangement uses TRBV20-1 and TRBJ1-3; D is undetermined. The CDR3 DNA is TGCAGTGCTAGGCTTCCTGCAACCTCTGAAAACACCATATATTTT. This encodes CSARLPATSENTIYF.